The clone carrying this T cell receptor (beta chain) was counted once. The antigen is not known. Germline V gene data show CDR1 as MDHEN and CDR2 as SYDVKM. This CDR3 contains 15 residues. The ends lost 5 bases at V and 1 base at J; junction bases unmatched: 7. This sample is drawn from a study of shared clonotypes between healthy human individuals. Naive CD45RA+ and memory CD45RA-negative subsets were split from CD4+ cells. Broader study findings: The four-donor shared clonotypes exceeded non-shared clonotypes in generation probability, with non-shared ones scoring lower.

The protocol was immunoSEQ multiplex PCR, while the TCRdb copy is restricted to in-frame clones and leaves out a portion. Here the sample spans 2,100,000 or so clones, 90% to 96% being singletons. The chain is built from TRBV28 and TRBJ1-2; TRBD1 agrees at 7 bases. This sequence originates from a man aged 18 to 29 in good health. The sequencing input was naive CD4+ T cells sorted from blood. Regarding subset: CD45RA+ positively selected. In DNA, the CDR3 is TGTGCCAGCAGTATCCCGACAGGGAATAACTATGGCTACACCTTC. Its translation is CASSIPTGNNYGYTF.